Following are 25 T cell receptor beta chains from one sample sequenced in a study of Ad26.COV2.S vaccination and SARS-CoV-2 variants. Some clones are missing from TCRdb's copy, which holds only in-frame ones; the method was immunoSEQ multiplex PCR. The sample lists roughly 330,000 clones; 90% were seen once. Treatment meaning: over 15 received Ad26.COV2.S at low or high dose, single or two shots; 5 received placebo; per-sample allocation not given. Specimens were obtained on day 63 following the first vaccine or placebo injection. The source was peripheral blood, collected in a trial of Ad26.COV2.S vaccine versus placebo. The receptors were gathered from a person aged 18-60 years who received the Ad26.COV2.S COVID-19 vaccine or a placebo.

The chain has TRBV6-5 and TRBJ1-3, with 10 bases lining up with TRBD1. Germline CDR1 and CDR2: MNHEY and SVGAGI. The CDR3 length is 15 residues. The V segment lost 3 bases and the J segment 4 bases; nucleotides outside the gene matches: 3. The CDR3 reads CASSYDRGLGNTIYF. The CDR3 region has the DNA TGTGCCAGCAGTTATGACAGGGGGCTCGGAAACACCATATATTTT.

V and J are TRBV4-3 and TRBJ1-3; 9 bases are shared with TRBD1. The CDR3 contains 16 residues. The V gene end was trimmed by 2 bases and the J gene end by 4 bases; junction bases not matched to a gene: 6. CDR1 LGHNA and CDR2 YSLEER come from the germline V gene. CDR3 sequence: CASSQHGTGWGNTIYF. For the CDR3, the DNA is TGCGCCAGCAGCCAACATGGGACAGGGTGGGGAAACACCATATATTTT.

Here the CDR3 DNA reads TGTGCCAGTACCCTCCGGGACAACAATCAGCCCCAGCATTTT. Its protein is CASTLRDNNQPQHF. The V call is TRBV19, the J call TRBJ1-5, with a tentative D call TRBD1 (6 bases). CDR1 and CDR2 from the germline V gene are LNHDA and SQIVND (reference sequence). The V and J ends lost 7 bases and 3 bases respectively, with 13 bases between them. CDR3 size: 14 residues.

In regard to this clone: This same CDR3 is encoded by further DNA sequences in the sample. This chain links TRBV20-1 with TRBJ2-3; D uncertain. V was clipped by 5 bases and J by 0 bases, with 3 bases between them. Germline assignment: CDR1 DFQATT and CDR2 SNEGSKA (reference sequence). CDR3 length equals 11 residues. The CDR3: CSAPSTDTQYF. In DNA form, the CDR3 reads TGCAGTGCTCCTAGCACAGATACGCAGTATTTT.

This chain joins TRBV27 and TRBJ1-1; no clear D. The V and J ends lost 5 bases and 0 bases respectively, with 13 bases between them. The CDR3 is 15 amino acids. The V gene's germline CDR1 is MNHEY and CDR2 SMNVEV (reference sequence). CDR3: CASSPRSLMNTEAFF. The CDR3 region has the DNA TGTGCCAGCAGTCCCCGGAGCCTCATGAACACTGAAGCTTTCTTT.

The V gene is TRBV7-6, the J gene TRBJ1-5; D ambiguous. Trimming shortened V by 1 base and J by 4 bases, and 14 bases separated the two germline ends. This CDR3 has 16 amino acids. Germline assignment: CDR1 SGHVS and CDR2 FNYEAQ. CDR3 sequence: CASSLGRAGGNQPQHF. The CDR3 DNA sequence: TGTGCCAGCAGCTTAGGTCGAGCAGGAGGGAATCAGCCCCAGCATTTT.

The chain links TRBV6-5 to TRBJ1-1; unclear D gene. The V end lost 6 bases, the J end lost 6 bases, and 17 bases lay between the germline ends. CDR1 MNHEY and CDR2 SVGAGI come from the germline V gene. The CDR3 is made up of 14 amino acids. CDR3 amino acids: CASRRARFGSEAFF. CDR3 coding DNA: TGTGCCAGCAGACGCGCCCGGTTTGGGTCTGAAGCTTTCTTT.

The chain is built from TRBV28 and TRBJ1-3; D gene ambiguous. CDR3 length: 15 amino acids. CDR1 MDHEN and CDR2 SYDVKM come from the germline V gene. With 3 bases removed from V and 0 bases from J, the gap between germline ends came to 9 bases. This CDR3 is CASSFPLLSGNTIYF. The CDR3 nucleotides are TGTGCCAGCAGTTTTCCTTTACTCTCTGGAAACACCATATATTTT.

V gene TRBV30 combines with J gene TRBJ1-4; D not resolved. The CDR3 extends over 15 amino acids. CDR1 is GTSNPN and CDR2 is SVGIG in the germline V gene (reference sequence). With 3 bases removed from V and 0 bases from J, the gap between germline ends came to 11 bases. CDR3 bases: TGTGCCTGGAGGGGCCGGGGTGCAACTAATGAAAAACTGTTTTTT. The encoded protein is CAWRGRGATNEKLFF.

CDR3 sequence: CSVKGLLNTEAFF. The CDR3 coding sequence is TGCAGCGTCAAGGGGCTGCTGAACACTGAAGCTTTCTTT. The rearrangement uses TRBV29-1 and TRBJ1-1; TRBD1 is a possible D gene (5 bases). Germline V CDR1 and CDR2: SQVTM, ANQGSEA. V lost 6 bases, J lost 0 bases, and 11 bases lay in between. The CDR3 runs 13 residues.

This clone was detected only once. J is TRBJ2-5 and V is TRBV27; a weak D match, TRBD2 (6 bases). V was clipped by 2 bases and J by 3 bases, with 13 bases between them. Germline CDR1 is MNHEY and CDR2 is SMNVEV (reference sequence). The CDR3 extends over 15 amino acids. The DNA of the CDR3 is TGTGCCAGCAGTTTAGGGTTAGGGGAGGAAGAGACCCAGTACTTC. It is translated as CASSLGLGEEETQYF.

This clone was seen a handful of times. The V and J genes are TRBV28 and TRBJ1-2, with D maybe TRBD1 (6 bases). The V gene's germline CDR1 is MDHEN and CDR2 SYDVKM. Trimming removed 4 bases at V and 5 bases at J, with 17 bases between. There are 15 residues in the CDR3. The CDR3 coding sequence is TGTGCCAGCAGTTCCCCGGGGGGCGCATTGTATGGCTACACCTTC. Protein product: CASSSPGGALYGYTF.

The gene calls are TRBV6-9 and TRBJ2-6; 8 bases are shared with TRBD1. The V gene's germline CDR1 is MNHGY and CDR2 SVAAGI. V trimming: 10 bases; J trimming: 0 bases; junction bases outside the gene matches: 2. This CDR3 is built from 14 residues. This CDR3 is CATRGLSGANVLTF. CDR3 in DNA: TGTGCCACCAGGGGGCTCTCTGGGGCCAACGTCCTGACTTTC.

In DNA, the CDR3 is TGTGCCAGTAGTGATATCCTGATCCAGGTCGAGGTTTTGAGCGCTTTCTTT. Translation gives CASSDILIQVEVLSAFF. The chain has TRBV19 and TRBJ1-1; D ambiguous. CDR1 LNHDA and CDR2 SQIVND come from the germline V gene (reference sequence). Trimming cost V 5 bases and J 11 bases, with 30 bases left between them. The CDR3 consists of 17 residues.

This clone is a singleton in its sample. This chain links TRBV21-1 with TRBJ2-5; the D call in the table, TRBD2, was not verified against the DNA. TRBV21-1 is classified as a pseudogene. The CDR3 is 9 residues long. The CDR3 loop reads CATGETQYF. As DNA, the CDR3 is TGTGCCACCGGGGAGACCCAGTACTTC.

The CDR3 sequence is CASSEEQGLSTFF. Here the CDR3 DNA reads TGTGCCAGCAGTGAAGAGCAGGGGTTGAGTACTTTCTTT. V usage is TRBV6-1 and J usage is TRBJ1-1; D possibly corresponds to TRBD1 (6 bases). This CDR3 contains 13 residues. Germline lookup yields CDR1 MNHNS and CDR2 SASEGT. V dropped 1 base and J dropped 12 bases, with 15 bases sitting between them.

This clone was observed a single time. The V gene is TRBV4-1, the J gene TRBJ1-2; D uncertain. CDR3 length equals 14 residues. The ends were cut back, 2 bases at V and 7 bases at J, with 14 bases in the middle. The germline V gene encodes CDR1 MGHRA and CDR2 YSYEKL. The DNA of the CDR3 is TGCGCCAGCAGCCAAATGATCGGGCGGCCTGGCTACACCTTC. It translates to CASSQMIGRPGYTF.

This chain links TRBV6-7 with TRBJ1-1; 7 bases line up with TRBD1. TRBV6-7 is noted as an ORF with a role that remains uncertain. With 8 bases clipped from V and 0 bases from J, the junction kept 12 bases outside the gene matches. The CDR3 length is 16 residues. CDR3 nucleotides: TGTGCCAGCTCCCCTCTGGGACAGACATTGAACACTGAAGCTTTCTTT. Translating gives CASSPLGQTLNTEAFF.

There are a few counts of this clone. V is TRBV5-1 and J is TRBJ1-2; D might be TRBD1 (5 bases). Per germline, CDR1 SGHRS and CDR2 YFSETQ. The CDR3 is made up of 14 amino acids. Deletions cut 0 bases from V and 4 bases from J, with 10 bases between. CDR3 in DNA: TGCGCCAGCAGCTTGGGAGGGGTTGGCTATGGCTACACCTTC. Amino acids: CASSLGGVGYGYTF.

The chain uses TRBV4-1 and TRBJ2-2; 9 bases agree with TRBD2. The CDR3 is made up of 16 amino acids. Germline values: CDR1 MGHRA, CDR2 YSYEKL. The J segment lost 7 bases and the V segment lost 0 bases, leaving 6 bases of the junction unmatched. The CDR3 reads CASSQEALAGRGELFF. For the CDR3, the DNA is TGCGCCAGCAGCCAAGAAGCCCTAGCGGGGCGCGGGGAGCTGTTTTTT.

This clone was seen once. The chain couples TRBV20-1 to TRBJ1-2, with a tentative D call TRBD1 (5 bases). Germline V CDR1 and CDR2: DFQATT, SNEGSKA (reference sequence). V was pared by 7 bases and J by 5 bases, with 11 bases between. This CDR3 is 11 amino acids long. CDR3 bases: TGCAGTGTTTATAGACAGTATGGCTACACCTTC. Amino acid sequence: CSVYRQYGYTF.

The J gene is TRBJ1-4, the V gene TRBV10-3; D may be TRBD1 (5 bases). With 3 bases removed from V and 5 bases from J, the gap between germline ends came to 13 bases. In germline, CDR1 is ENHRY, CDR2 SYGVKD. The length of the CDR3 is 15 residues. CDR3 coding DNA: TGTGCCATCAGTGACCGAGGAGGGACCAATGAAAAACTGTTTTTT. This encodes CAISDRGGTNEKLFF.

This chain connects TRBV30 to TRBJ2-3; 7 bases agree with TRBD2. V lost 1 base to trimming and J lost 2 bases; unmatched junction nucleotides: 12. Germline CDR1 reads GTSNPN; CDR2 reads SVGIG (reference sequence). The CDR3 loop spans 17 amino acids. DNA of the CDR3: TGTGCCTGGAGTGAACCGCGGGGGAAGATTGACACAGATACGCAGTATTTT. It is translated as CAWSEPRGKIDTDTQYF.

The genes are TRBV21-1 and TRBJ2-6; the table names TRBD1, a call not compared with the DNA. TRBV21-1 is marked as a pseudogene. The CDR3 has 18 amino acids. CDR3 amino acids: CASSTEPDTGTGANVLTF. The CDR3 DNA reads as TGTGCCAGCAGCACCGAACCGGACACGGGCACCGGGGCCAACGTCCTGACTTTC.

The chain uses TRBV5-4 and TRBJ1-4; D is unclear. The V gene's germline CDR1 is SGHNT and CDR2 YYREEE (reference sequence). With 4 bases removed from V and 3 bases from J, the gap between germline ends came to 13 bases. This CDR3 spans 15 amino acids. This chain's CDR3 is CASSPGRASNEKLFF. As DNA, the CDR3 is TGTGCCAGCAGCCCGGGTAGGGCCTCTAATGAAAAACTGTTTTTT.